This TCR beta chain was recovered during a study of cytomegalovirus exposure and HLA in healthy donors (dated by TCRdb to about 2017). Background for the entire study: An earlier analysis of approximately 640 of the donors reported more than 250 Gb of sequence data and 100 million to 130 million unique TCR beta sequences from about 200 million T cells. An early release covering more than 500 HLA-typed donors comprised 250 to 350 gigabases of sequencing data and tens of millions of unique TCR sequences. Of the 398 genotyped donors, over 65% fell in the genetic ancestry cluster associated with self-reported Caucasian donors. The study was designed to test whether signatures of past pathogen exposure could be identified by cataloging public T cell receptors. The T cell repertoires of 550 to 850 subjects were profiled by immunosequencing and related to cytomegalovirus serostatus. Along with the approximately 700-subject first cohort, a separate validation cohort of 120 different subjects was used. To predict cytomegalovirus infection status, the study combined high-throughput TCR immunosequencing, statistical association of individual TCRs with disease status, and machine learning. A later analysis re-examined previously published TCR beta repertoires from hundreds of donors and added high-resolution HLA genotyping to investigate patterns of TCR occurrence. The later analysis used no new phenotypic data to find candidate immune exposures, relying instead on TCR beta sequences and their occurrence across donors. An earlier analysis of more than 450 of the donors used high-throughput TCR beta sequencing to judge whether each TCR beta V gene segment behaved as functional or pseudogenic. Donor age, sex, ethnicity and CMV serostatus were compiled alongside the repertoire data. A later genetic analysis took genome-wide SNP genotypes for about three fifths of the 666 donors and used that subset as a discovery cohort. Every repertoire in the discovery cohort had been generated on one and the same sequencing platform. Class I and class II HLA loci were covered by the typing at four-digit resolution. Typing coverage varied by locus: 629-630 donors for A, B, C, DRB1 and DQB1; some 520 for DQA1; more than 600 for DPA1; around 490 for DPB1. Roughly five DR-DQ haplotypes were handled as single units for association and clustering, since linkage in the cohort was strong. On average, approximately 250,000 unique TCR beta nucleotide sequences were sequenced per donor among 398 genotyped donors of the cohort, with about 17% of those sequences being non-productive.

For this clone: The antigen it recognizes is unknown. Base-call qualities are not available, and no considerably larger clone is one nucleotide away.

The CDR3 numbers 18 residues from cysteine through phenylalanine. The only DNA kept is the CDR3, 54 bases in frame from the first base. Receptor libraries were prepared by the immunoSEQ multiplex PCR assay. A mixture of 60 forward primers for TCR Vbeta segments and 13 reverse primers for TCR Jbeta segments was used in the multiplex PCR. A multiplex PCR assay on genomic DNA amplified the CDR3 region of rearranged TCR beta genes. The amplified TCR beta libraries were sequenced on the Illumina HiSeq System as 87-base-pair reads. For the original study's pipeline: A later analysis tallied roughly 76 million unique TCR beta chains across the 700 or so repertoires, and some 10 million of those chains were shared by two or more donors. Raw reads were error-corrected and collapsed into unique sequences with a nearest-neighbor algorithm that merged closely related sequences to remove PCR and sequencing errors. To assign V, D and J gene segments, CDR3 sequences were aligned to IMGT reference sequences. For a sequence to be retained, a match of at least six nucleotides to both a V gene segment and a J gene segment was required. Rearrangements were called productive when the CDR3 lacked stop codons and stayed in frame with V and J; all others were non-productive. Following IMGT convention, CDR3 was defined as the stretch from the second conserved V-encoded cysteine up to the conserved J-encoded phenylalanine. In an earlier analysis of around 570 of the donors, sequences lacking an unambiguous match to a single V gene segment were excluded. An earlier analysis of 450 to 650 of the donors called V segments functional above 56.7% productive rearrangements and segregating when the between-donor standard deviation exceeded 5%. To diagnose cytomegalovirus status from the catalog of TCR beta chain sequences, a statistical classification framework was built. In a later analysis, V and J genes were assigned by comparing TCR nucleotide sequences against IMGT/GENE-DB human TR gene sequences. In a later analysis, CDR3 sequences and most-parsimonious VDJ recombination scenarios were assigned using the TCRdist pipeline. In a later analysis, each TCR beta chain was defined by its CDR3 amino acid sequence together with its V-gene family, and reads lacking a unique V-gene family were excluded. In a later analysis, a few hundred highly shared, low-generation-probability nucleotide sequences were removed to address suspected cross-contamination and a sequencing artifact. A later analysis calculated a clonal expansion index for each public chain from normalized within-repertoire ranks of inferred template counts. In a later analysis, generation probabilities were computed with a VDJ recombination model fitted to out-of-frame rearrangements, and the resulting probabilities were checked against IGoR. Hypergeometric tests were used in a later analysis to score TCR-TCR, TCR-HLA and TCR-CMV co-occurrence, with a repertoire-size bias correction applied to the TCR pairs. In a later analysis, false discovery rates were estimated by permuting HLA or CMV assignments 20 times. In a later analysis, co-occurring TCRs were grouped with DBSCAN, and TCRdist sequence similarity was added when clustering was performed within HLA-allele-positive subsets. Repertoires with fewer than 30,000 or more than 120,000 public chains were left out of co-occurrence clustering, as were four to six repertoires with anomalous nucleotide sharing. TCRdb holds this immuneACCESS table with in-frame rearrangements only. Some clones are missing; in checked studies, unresolved V genes explain under half, and the rest has no known cause. The D gene and trimming were derived from the DNA, and the V and J assignments and clone size from that table. The sample yields 130,000 to 150,000 clones; 73% were counted once. The ten largest clones add up to 14% of the sample.

The cohort consisted of fewer than 700 healthy bone marrow donors. All cohort members were sampled while nominally healthy, although unrecorded immune exposures were likely present. Of the 700 or so cohort members, approximately 290 had a positive CMV serostatus and about 350 had a negative one, while no CMV serostatus was recorded for the donor. A peripheral blood sample was provided by each donor, and peripheral blood mononuclear cells were used for TCR beta sequencing. The Qiagen DNeasy Blood Extraction Kit was used to extract genomic DNA from the blood cell samples. The study at large found these results: A group of highly shared sequence variants was considered likely to be a technical artifact of the sequencing pipeline. In a later analysis, the rate of TCR association differed among HLA loci, with DRB1 alleles having the most associated TCRs and HLA-C alleles having the fewest. According to the authors, the approach could potentially be generalized to other disease states and immunological phenotypes. Specific HLA alleles were associated with over 15,000 TCR beta sequences at a false discovery rate of 0.05 in a later analysis. A total of about 180 TCR beta chains were listed by the study as associated with cytomegalovirus. The earlier analysis of 587 of the donors excluded about 16 rarely observed V segments, including chromosome 9 orphons, because counts were too low. Correlated functional status among segregating V segments might be attributable to linkage disequilibrium, but an unknown experimental factor could not be ruled out. Only TCR beta chains were sequenced in this cohort, and the absence of alpha or paired-chain data limited detectable features. According to a later analysis, parvovirus B19, influenza, CMV and Epstein-Barr virus appeared linked to several top co-occurrence clusters. According to a later analysis, most CMV-associated TCR beta chains appeared to be HLA-restricted, and the HLA associations seemed to be driven largely by CMV exposure. Because some donors lacked HLA typing at each locus, the association tests relied only on the typed subset. The classifier was reported to diagnose cytomegalovirus status with high specificity and sensitivity in both the original cohort and the validation cohort. In an earlier analysis of 587 of the donors, most TCR beta V segments appeared in productive rearrangements about 87% or about 30% of the time, broadly matching IMGT annotations. Most TCR sequences were seen in very few donors, while some public TCRs were found in many individuals. Assigning TCR associations to individual alleles was difficult when HLA alleles, especially DR and DQ, strongly co-occurred. V-gene and J-gene trimming of TCR beta chains was associated with a missense DCLRE1C variant in a later genetic analysis, and the association was replicated in an independent cohort. Because the 87-base-pair reads could not distinguish some IMGT-functional V segments, including TRBV6-2 and TRBV6-3, those segments were excluded. For the cohort, immune exposure information was limited to CMV serostatus. Sequencing depth was assumed to be roughly uniform across donors in the presence/absence analyses, though that assumption may not hold. In a later genetic analysis, fewer N-insertions in productive TCRs were reported among donors in an Asian-associated ancestry cluster than the roughly 710-donor mean. In a later analysis, HLA-associated TCR beta chains were found to be more clonally expanded and to have lower generation probabilities than equally common non-associated chains. A further reported finding was that TCR beta sequences accurately predicted the HLA-A and HLA-B alleles for most subjects in the first cohort. Three of the identified cytomegalovirus-associated TCR beta chains were confirmed in vitro to be specific for cytomegalovirus antigens.

The sequence was collected from a human donor in good health. This chain joins TRBV21-1 to TRBJ1-5; the table's D call of TRBD1 was not tested on the DNA. TRBV21-1 is classified as a pseudogene. Source material: PBMCs. The CDR3 has the sequence CASSKVRQGRVGNQPQHF. Here is the DNA: TGTGCCAGCAGCAAAGTGAGACAGGGAAGAGTGGGCAATCAGCCCCAGCATTTT.